Listed below are T cell receptor beta chains from one sample, sequenced in a study of T cells in Graves' hyperthyroidism and ophthalmopathy. TCRdb re-derived calls from the multiplex PCR reads in MiXCR, one entry per CDR3 protein. The data contain about 360,000 distinct CDR3 sequences, about a sixth of them singletons. Sequencing used blood. These TCRs come from a woman between 18 and 30 years old with Graves' hyperthyroidism that later progressed to Graves' ophthalmopathy. CDR3s include the opening cysteine and the closing phenylalanine or tryptophan. Fields, in order: V gene, J gene, clone size, CDR3 length, D gene, CDR3 protein, CDR3 DNA. The D gene is left open where the match is weak. Only some rows state a clone size, as once, few, many or a class for expanded clones.

TRBV7-8	TRBJ2-3	many	16	-	CASSLVPARITDTQYF	TGTGCCAGCAGCTTAGTGCCAGCTAGAATCACAGATACGCAGTATTTT
TRBV4-3	TRBJ2-2	few	20	-	CASSQDEWAWGDHHTGELFF	TGCGCCAGCAGCCAAGATGAGTGGGCTTGGGGGGACCATCATACCGGGGAGCTGTTTTTT
TRBV2	TRBJ1-2	few	12	-	CASTGQSYGYTF	TGTGCCAGCACCGGACAGTCCTATGGCTACACCTTC
TRBV4-1	TRBJ1-5	few	15	-	CASSRDRQDNQPQHF	TGCGCCAGCAGCCGAGACCGACAGGACAATCAGCCCCAGCATTTT
TRBV3-1	TRBJ1-2	many	16	TRBD1	CASSQVDRVPNYGYTF	TGTGCCAGCAGCCAAGTAGACAGGGTGCCTAACTATGGCTACACCTTC
TRBV20-1	TRBJ2-7	-	15	-	CSLAPPRRDSYEQYF	TGCAGTCTAGCGCCCCCCCGGCGGGACTCCTACGAGCAGTACTTC
TRBV20-1	TRBJ2-1	-	15	-	CSASSYVSSYNEQFF	TGCAGTGCTTCTAGCTACGTGAGCTCCTACAATGAGCAGTTCTTC
TRBV20-1	TRBJ2-1	many	13	TRBD1	CSASPGTVNEQFF	TGCAGTGCTAGTCCCGGGACAGTTAATGAGCAGTTCTTC
TRBV27	TRBJ2-3	many	13	TRBD2	CASSSGLAGTQYF	TGTGCCAGCAGTTCCGGACTAGCTGGTACGCAGTATTTT
TRBV13	TRBJ2-7	many	14	-	CASSTYGRTYEQYF	TGTGCCAGCAGCACATATGGACGGACCTACGAGCAGTACTTC
TRBV5-6	TRBJ2-5	many	14	-	CASSLGPTQETQYF	TGTGCCAGCAGCTTAGGACCAACCCAAGAGACCCAGTACTTC
TRBV12-5	TRBJ2-1	-	18	-	CASGLVLGASSSYNEQFF	TGTGCTAGTGGTTTGGTATTAGGGGCTTCTAGCTCCTACAATGAGCAGTTCTTC
TRBV7-2	TRBJ2-6	many	16	TRBD1	CASSLATGAGANVLTF	TGTGCCAGCAGCTTAGCGACAGGGGCTGGGGCCAACGTCCTGACTTTC
TRBV10-3	TRBJ1-2	many	16	TRBD1	CAISDHSETGVYGYTF	TGTGCCATCAGTGATCATTCAGAGACAGGGGTCTATGGCTACACCTTC
TRBV20-1	TRBJ1-1	many	13	-	CSASAEGHTEAFF	TGCAGTGCTAGCGCGGAAGGGCACACTGAAGCTTTCTTT
TRBV20-1	TRBJ2-1	few	15	-	CSAIPRGRGYNEQFF	TGCAGTGCTATCCCCAGGGGCCGGGGATACAATGAGCAGTTCTTC
TRBV15	TRBJ2-1	-	15	TRBD1	CATIRDPGTGSEQFF	TGTGCCACCATCAGAGATCCCGGGACAGGGAGTGAGCAGTTCTTC
TRBV28	TRBJ1-1	many	14	-	CASSPPGRVTEAFF	TGTGCCAGCAGTCCCCCGGGCAGGGTGACTGAAGCTTTCTTT
TRBV20-1	TRBJ2-1	-	12	-	CGGPLPTNEQFF	TGCGGCGGGCCTCTCCCAACCAATGAGCAGTTCTTC
TRBV7-9	TRBJ2-5	few	13	-	CASKAGRQETQYF	TGTGCCAGCAAGGCAGGGCGGCAAGAGACCCAGTACTTC
TRBV28	TRBJ2-1	-	15	TRBD2	CASSLKRLASNEQFF	TGTGCCAGCAGTTTGAAGAGACTAGCCTCAAATGAGCAGTTCTTC
TRBV24-1	TRBJ2-3	-	13	-	CATSDLSADTQYF	TGTGCCACCAGTGACCTGTCAGCAGATACGCAGTATTTT
TRBV6-1	TRBJ1-5	few	13	-	CASSAYEGQPQHF	TGTGCCAGCAGTGCTTATGAGGGTCAGCCCCAGCATTTT
TRBV20-1	TRBJ2-7	-	12	TRBD1	CSADRGAYEQYF	TGCAGTGCTGACAGGGGGGCATACGAGCAGTACTTC
TRBV7-2	TRBJ2-1	many	14	TRBD2	CASSRAGGGGEQFF	TGTGCCAGCAGCCGAGCGGGAGGAGGAGGTGAGCAGTTCTTC
TRBV4-1	TRBJ2-1	many	16	TRBD1	CASSQDRTGGYNEQFF	TGCGCCAGCAGCCAAGACCGGACAGGGGGCTACAATGAGCAGTTCTTC
TRBV11-2	TRBJ2-1	many	17	-	CASSQTTGRGTYNEQFF	TGTGCCAGCAGCCAAACCACAGGAAGAGGTACCTACAATGAGCAGTTCTTC
TRBV27	TRBJ2-1	many	15	-	CASSLSRGPYNEQFF	TGTGCCAGCAGTTTAAGCAGGGGCCCCTACAATGAGCAGTTCTTC
TRBV3-1	TRBJ1-5	many	14	TRBD1	CASSQGQGGQPQHF	TGTGCCAGCAGCCAAGGACAGGGAGGTCAGCCCCAGCATTTT
TRBV27	TRBJ2-7	many	15	-	CASSLNGIASYEQYF	TGTGCCAGCAGTCTCAACGGCATCGCTTCCTACGAGCAGTACTTC
TRBV20-1	TRBJ2-3	-	15	TRBD1	CSATPGTGRTDTRYF	TGCAGTGCTACCCCCGGGACAGGGCGCACAGATACGCGGTATTTT
TRBV7-9	TRBJ2-5	many	14	-	CASSFKLSRETQYF	TGTGCCAGCAGCTTTAAATTAAGCAGGGAGACCCAGTACTTC
TRBV20-1	TRBJ2-7	-	12	TRBD2	CSARGGGYEQYF	TGCAGTGCTAGGGGCGGGGGATACGAGCAGTACTTC
TRBV27	TRBJ2-7	many	16	-	CASSKLIGGKTYEQYF	TGTGCCAGCAGTAAACTTATTGGGGGGAAAACCTACGAGCAGTACTTC
TRBV7-9	TRBJ2-3	many	16	TRBD2	CASSSFLAGVTDTQYF	TGTGCCAGCAGCTCGTTCCTAGCGGGAGTAACAGATACGCAGTATTTT
TRBV28	TRBJ2-2	many	14	-	CASSLGHKAGELFF	TGTGCCAGCAGTTTAGGCCATAAGGCCGGGGAGCTGTTTTTT
TRBV5-4	TRBJ2-5	-	13	-	CASSRQGKETQYF	TGTGCCAGCAGTCGCCAGGGAAAAGAGACCCAGTACTTC
TRBV19	TRBJ1-2	-	15	-	CASSRKSTLNYGYTF	TGTGCCAGTAGTAGAAAATCCACACTGAACTATGGCTACACCTTC
TRBV27	TRBJ2-2	-	15	TRBD2	CASSVGPSGTGELFF	TGTGCCAGCAGTGTTGGTCCTAGCGGGACCGGGGAGCTGTTTTTT
TRBV10-3	TRBJ2-5	few	16	TRBD1	CAISESTGGSQETQYF	TGTGCCATCAGTGAGTCGACAGGGGGATCGCAAGAGACCCAGTACTTC
TRBV10-3	TRBJ2-3	-	15	TRBD2	CAIGRPGGPADTQYF	TGTGCCATCGGTCGGCCGGGAGGGCCGGCAGATACGCAGTATTTT
TRBV6-2/TRBV6-3	TRBJ2-1	many	14	TRBD2	CATLAGNSYNEQFF	TGTGCCACCCTAGCGGGTAACTCCTACAATGAGCAGTTCTTC